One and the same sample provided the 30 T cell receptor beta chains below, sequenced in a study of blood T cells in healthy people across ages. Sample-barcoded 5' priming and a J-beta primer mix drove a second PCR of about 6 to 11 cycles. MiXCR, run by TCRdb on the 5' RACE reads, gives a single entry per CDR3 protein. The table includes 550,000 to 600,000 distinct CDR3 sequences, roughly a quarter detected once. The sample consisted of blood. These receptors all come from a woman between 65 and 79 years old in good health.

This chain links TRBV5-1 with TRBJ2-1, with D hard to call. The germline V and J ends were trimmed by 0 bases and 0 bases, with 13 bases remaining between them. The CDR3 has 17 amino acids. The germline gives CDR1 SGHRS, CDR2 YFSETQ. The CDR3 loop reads CASSLEGSGRSYNEQFF. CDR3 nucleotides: TGCGCCAGCAGCTTGGAGGGTAGTGGGCGCTCCTACAATGAGCAGTTCTTC.

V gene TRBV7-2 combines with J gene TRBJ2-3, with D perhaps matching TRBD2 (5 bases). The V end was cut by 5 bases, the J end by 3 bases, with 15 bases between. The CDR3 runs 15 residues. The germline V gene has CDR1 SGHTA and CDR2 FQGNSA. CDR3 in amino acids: CASSPGGRRTDTQYF. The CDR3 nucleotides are TGTGCCAGCAGCCCCGGAGGCAGGAGGACAGATACGCAGTATTTT.

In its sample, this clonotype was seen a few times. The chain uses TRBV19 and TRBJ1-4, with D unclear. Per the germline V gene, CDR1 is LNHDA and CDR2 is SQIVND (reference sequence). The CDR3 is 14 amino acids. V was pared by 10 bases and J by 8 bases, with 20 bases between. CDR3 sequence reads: CATRPPHLGEKLFF. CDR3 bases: TGTGCCACTAGGCCTCCTCACCTTGGAGAAAAACTGTTTTTT.

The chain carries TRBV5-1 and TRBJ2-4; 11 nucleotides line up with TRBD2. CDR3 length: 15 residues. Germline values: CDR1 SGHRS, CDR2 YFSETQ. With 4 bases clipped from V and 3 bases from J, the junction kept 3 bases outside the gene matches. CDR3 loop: CASSGGLAGKNIQYF. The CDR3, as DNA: TGCGCCAGCAGCGGAGGACTAGCGGGCAAAAACATTCAGTACTTC.

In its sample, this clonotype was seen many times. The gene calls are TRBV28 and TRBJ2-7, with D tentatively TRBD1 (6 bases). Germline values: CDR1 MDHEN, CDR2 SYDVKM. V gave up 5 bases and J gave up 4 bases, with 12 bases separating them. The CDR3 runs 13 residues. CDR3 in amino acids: CASSRGGTYEQYF. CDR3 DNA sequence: TGTGCCAGCAGTCGTGGGGGCACGTACGAGCAGTACTTC.

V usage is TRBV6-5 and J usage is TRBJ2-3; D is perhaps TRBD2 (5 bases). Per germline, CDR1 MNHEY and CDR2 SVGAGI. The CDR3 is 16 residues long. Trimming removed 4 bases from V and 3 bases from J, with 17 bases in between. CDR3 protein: CASSSLRAGGTDTQYF. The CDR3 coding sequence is TGTGCCAGCAGTTCCTTAAGGGCGGGCGGAACAGATACGCAGTATTTT.

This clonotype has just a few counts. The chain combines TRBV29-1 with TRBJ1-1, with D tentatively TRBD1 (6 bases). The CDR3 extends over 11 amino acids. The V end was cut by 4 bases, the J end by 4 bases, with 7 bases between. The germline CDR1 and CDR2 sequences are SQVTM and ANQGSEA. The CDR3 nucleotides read TGCAGCGTTGTAGGGGGCACTGAAGCTTTCTTT. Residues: CSVVGGTEAFF.

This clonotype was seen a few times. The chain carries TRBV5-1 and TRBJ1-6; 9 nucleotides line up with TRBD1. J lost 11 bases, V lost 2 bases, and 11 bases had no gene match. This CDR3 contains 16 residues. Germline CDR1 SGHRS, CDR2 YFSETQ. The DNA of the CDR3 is TGCGCCAGCAGCTTCTTACAGGGGGCTATAAATCCACCCCTCCACTTT. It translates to CASSFLQGAINPPLHF.

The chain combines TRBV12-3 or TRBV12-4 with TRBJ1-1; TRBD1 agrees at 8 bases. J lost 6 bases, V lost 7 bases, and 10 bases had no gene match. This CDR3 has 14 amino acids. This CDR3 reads CASTTGQGNAEAFF. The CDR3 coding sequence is TGTGCCAGCACAACCGGACAGGGAAATGCTGAAGCTTTCTTT.

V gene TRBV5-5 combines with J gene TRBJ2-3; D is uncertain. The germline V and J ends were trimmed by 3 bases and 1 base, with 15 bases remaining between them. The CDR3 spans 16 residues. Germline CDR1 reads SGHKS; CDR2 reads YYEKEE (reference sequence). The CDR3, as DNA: TGTGCCAGCAGCTATTTTCTAGATCCTCGCACAGATACGCAGTATTTT. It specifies CASSYFLDPRTDTQYF.

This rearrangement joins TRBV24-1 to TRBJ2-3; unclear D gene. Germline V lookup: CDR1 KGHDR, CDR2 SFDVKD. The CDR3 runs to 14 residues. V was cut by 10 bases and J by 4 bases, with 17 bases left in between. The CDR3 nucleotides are TGTGCCACTCAAGGTATTCTAGGCGCAGATACGCAGTATTTT. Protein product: CATQGILGADTQYF.

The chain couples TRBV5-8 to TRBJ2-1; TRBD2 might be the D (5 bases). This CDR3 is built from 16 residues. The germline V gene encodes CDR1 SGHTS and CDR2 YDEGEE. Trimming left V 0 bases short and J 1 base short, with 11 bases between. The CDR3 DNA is TGTGCCAGCAGCTTGGTGAGGGAAATTTCCTACAATGAGCAGTTCTTC. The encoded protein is CASSLVREISYNEQFF.

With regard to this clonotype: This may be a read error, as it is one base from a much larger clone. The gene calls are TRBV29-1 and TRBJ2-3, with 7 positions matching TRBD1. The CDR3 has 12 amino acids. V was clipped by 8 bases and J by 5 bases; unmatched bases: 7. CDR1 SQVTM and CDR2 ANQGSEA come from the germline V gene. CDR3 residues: CSLTGARDTQYF. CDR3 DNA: TGCAGCTTAACAGGGGCGAGAGATACGCAGTATTTT.

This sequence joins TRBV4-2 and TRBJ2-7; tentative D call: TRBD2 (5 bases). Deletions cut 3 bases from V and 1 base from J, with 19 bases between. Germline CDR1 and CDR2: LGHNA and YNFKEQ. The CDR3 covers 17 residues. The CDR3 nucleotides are TGTGCCAGCAGCCAGGCTTCTTCAGCGGCGGGTTCCTACGAGCAGTACTTC. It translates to CASSQASSAAGSYEQYF.

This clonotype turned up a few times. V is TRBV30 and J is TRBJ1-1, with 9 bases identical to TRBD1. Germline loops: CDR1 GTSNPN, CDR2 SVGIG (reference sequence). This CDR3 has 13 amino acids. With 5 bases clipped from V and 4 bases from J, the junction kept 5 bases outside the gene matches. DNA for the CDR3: TGTGCCTGGGGAACGACAGGGGGCACTGAAGCTTTCTTT. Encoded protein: CAWGTTGGTEAFF.

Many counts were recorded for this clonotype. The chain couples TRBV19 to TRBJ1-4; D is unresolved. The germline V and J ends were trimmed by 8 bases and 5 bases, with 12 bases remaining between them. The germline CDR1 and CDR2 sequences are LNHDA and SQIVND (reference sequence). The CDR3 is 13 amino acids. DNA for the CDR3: TGTGCCAGTCTGGAGCCGGGGAATGAAAAACTGTTTTTT. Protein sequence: CASLEPGNEKLFF.

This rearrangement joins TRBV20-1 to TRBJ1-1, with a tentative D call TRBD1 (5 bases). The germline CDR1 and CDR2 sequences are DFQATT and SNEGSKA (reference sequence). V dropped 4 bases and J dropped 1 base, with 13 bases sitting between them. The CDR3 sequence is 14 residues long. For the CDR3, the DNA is TGCAGTGCTACTTATCCTACAGGGAACACTGAAGCTTTCTTT. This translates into CSATYPTGNTEAFF.

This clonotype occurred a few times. In nucleotides, the CDR3 is TGTGCCAGCAGCCTAAGAGCGGGGCCGCCTCCATGGCAGTTCTTC. Translated, it gives CASSLRAGPPPWQFF. J is TRBJ2-1 and V is TRBV7-2, with 7 bases identical to TRBD2. V was pared by 5 bases and J by 12 bases, with 16 bases of the junction left unmatched. This CDR3 comprises 15 residues. In germline, CDR1 is SGHTA, CDR2 FQGNSA.

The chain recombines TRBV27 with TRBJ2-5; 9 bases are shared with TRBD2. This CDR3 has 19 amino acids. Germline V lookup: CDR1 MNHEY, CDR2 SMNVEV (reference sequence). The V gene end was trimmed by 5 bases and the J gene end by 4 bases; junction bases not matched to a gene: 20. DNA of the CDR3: TGTGCCAGCAGTCCCAGTTGGGCTAGCGGGGAAGTTGGTATAGAGACCCAGTACTTC. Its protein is CASSPSWASGEVGIETQYF.

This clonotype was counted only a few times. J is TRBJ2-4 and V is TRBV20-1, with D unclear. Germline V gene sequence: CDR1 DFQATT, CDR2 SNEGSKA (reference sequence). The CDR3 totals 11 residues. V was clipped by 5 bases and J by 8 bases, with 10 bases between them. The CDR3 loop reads CSAPGHDIQYF. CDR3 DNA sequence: TGCAGTGCTCCCGGTCACGACATTCAGTACTTC.

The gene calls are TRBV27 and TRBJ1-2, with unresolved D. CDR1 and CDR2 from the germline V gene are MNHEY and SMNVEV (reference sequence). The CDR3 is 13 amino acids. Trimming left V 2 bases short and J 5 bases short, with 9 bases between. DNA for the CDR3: TGTGCCAGCAGTTTACCACCTCGTTATGGCTACACCTTC. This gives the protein CASSLPPRYGYTF.

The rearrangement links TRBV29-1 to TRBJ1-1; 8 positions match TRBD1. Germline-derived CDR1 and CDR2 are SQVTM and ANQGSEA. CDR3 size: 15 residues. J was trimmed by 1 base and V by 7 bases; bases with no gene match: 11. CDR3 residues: CSALGQGGWNTEAFF. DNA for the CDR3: TGCAGCGCCCTCGGACAGGGCGGATGGAACACTGAAGCTTTCTTT.

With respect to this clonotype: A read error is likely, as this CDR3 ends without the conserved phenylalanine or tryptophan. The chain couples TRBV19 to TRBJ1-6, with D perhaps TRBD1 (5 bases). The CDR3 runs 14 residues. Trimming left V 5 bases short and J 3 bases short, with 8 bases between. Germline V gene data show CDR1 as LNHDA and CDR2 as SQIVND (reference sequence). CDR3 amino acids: CASSLTDYNSPLHL. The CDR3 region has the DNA TGTGCCAGTAGTCTGACAGACTATAATTCACCCCTCCACTTG.

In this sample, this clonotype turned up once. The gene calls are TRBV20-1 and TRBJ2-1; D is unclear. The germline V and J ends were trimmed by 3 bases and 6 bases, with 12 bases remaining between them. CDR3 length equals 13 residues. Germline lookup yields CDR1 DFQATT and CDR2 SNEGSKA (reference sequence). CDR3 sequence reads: CSARWSQGNEQFF. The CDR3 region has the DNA TGCAGTGCTAGGTGGTCCCAAGGCAATGAGCAGTTCTTC.

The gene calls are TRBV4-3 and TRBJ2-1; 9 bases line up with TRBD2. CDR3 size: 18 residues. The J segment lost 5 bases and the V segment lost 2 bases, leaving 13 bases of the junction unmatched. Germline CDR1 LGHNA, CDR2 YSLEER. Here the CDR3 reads CASSQRRRSGGRHNEQFF. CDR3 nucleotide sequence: TGCGCCAGCAGCCAACGCCGAAGGAGCGGGGGGAGGCACAATGAGCAGTTCTTC.

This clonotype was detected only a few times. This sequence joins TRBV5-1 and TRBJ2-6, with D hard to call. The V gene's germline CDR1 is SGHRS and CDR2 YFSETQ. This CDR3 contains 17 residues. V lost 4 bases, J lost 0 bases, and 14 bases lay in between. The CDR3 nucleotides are TGCGCCAGCAGCCCTCGGGCAGATAGCTCTGGGGCCAACGTCCTGACTTTC. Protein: CASSPRADSSGANVLTF.

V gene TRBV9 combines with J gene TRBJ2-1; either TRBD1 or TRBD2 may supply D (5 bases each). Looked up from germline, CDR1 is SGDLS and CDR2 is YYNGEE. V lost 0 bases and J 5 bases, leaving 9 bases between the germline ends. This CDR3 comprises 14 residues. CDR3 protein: CASSVEWGNNEQFF. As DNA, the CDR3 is TGTGCCAGCAGCGTAGAATGGGGGAACAATGAGCAGTTCTTC.

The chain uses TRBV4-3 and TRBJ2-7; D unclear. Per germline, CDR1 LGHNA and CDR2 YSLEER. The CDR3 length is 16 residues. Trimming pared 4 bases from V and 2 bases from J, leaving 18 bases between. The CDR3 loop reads CASSPILSTIPYEQYF. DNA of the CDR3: TGCGCCAGCAGCCCTATCCTGAGTACCATCCCCTACGAGCAGTACTTC.

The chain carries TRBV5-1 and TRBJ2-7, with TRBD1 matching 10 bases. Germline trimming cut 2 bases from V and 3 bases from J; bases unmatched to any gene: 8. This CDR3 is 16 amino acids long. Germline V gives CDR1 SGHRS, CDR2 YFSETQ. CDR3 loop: CASSLGGTGAYYEQYF. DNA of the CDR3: TGCGCCAGCAGCTTAGGCGGGACAGGGGCTTACTACGAGCAGTACTTC.

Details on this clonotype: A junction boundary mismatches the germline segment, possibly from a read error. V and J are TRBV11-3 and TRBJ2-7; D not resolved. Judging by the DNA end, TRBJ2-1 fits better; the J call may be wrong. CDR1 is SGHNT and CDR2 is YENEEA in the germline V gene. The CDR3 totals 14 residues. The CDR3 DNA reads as TGTGCCAGCAGCGGGCAGGAGAAGTACAATGAACAGTTCTTC. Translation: CASSGQEKYNEQFF.